The next 3 T cell receptor beta chains were all read from a single sample in a study of shared clonotypes between healthy human individuals. Sequencing used immunoSEQ multiplex PCR; TCRdb keeps in-frame clones, though not all of them. This sample has around 2.1 million clones, with about 92% found just once. CD8 cells regarded as naive lacked CD45RO, were positively chosen for CCR7, and omitted terminally differentiated effector memory CD45RA+ cells. The source material was naive CD8+ T cells from PBMCs. All receptors come from a man aged 18 to 35 in good health. Some clones in this sample may be carry-over from other donors' samples.

The rearrangement joins TRBV11-2 to TRBJ1-1; D not resolved. Trimming stripped 6 bases from V and 8 bases from J, with 16 bases between. CDR3 length equals 13 residues. Germline CDR1 and CDR2: SGHAT and FQNNGV. The CDR3 DNA is TGTGCCAGCAGACCGGACCTGCACCCAGAAGCTTTCTTT. This codes for CASRPDLHPEAFF.

The chain uses TRBV4-3 and TRBJ1-2; no firm D call. The V end lost 1 base, the J end lost 4 bases, and 13 bases lay between the germline ends. Looked up from germline, CDR1 is LGHNA and CDR2 is YSLEER. CDR3 length: 15 amino acids. The CDR3, as DNA: TGCGCCAGCAGCCAAGTACCTATGGGTTTCTATGGCTACACCTTC. This codes for CASSQVPMGFYGYTF.

Regarding this clone: Within the sample, other DNA sequences also encode this same CDR3. The chain couples TRBV29-1 to TRBJ2-7; D is perhaps TRBD1 (5 bases). The CDR3 consists of 12 residues. Trimming shortened V by 3 bases and J by 2 bases, and 8 bases separated the two germline ends. CDR1 is SQVTM, CDR2 ANQGSEA, per germline. This chain's CDR3 is CSVELRAYEQYF. The CDR3 DNA is TGCAGCGTTGAGCTCAGGGCCTACGAGCAGTACTTC.